This entry lists 27 T cell receptor beta chains sequenced from one sample in a study of T cell responses to AZD1222 COVID-19 vaccine. Method: immunoSEQ multiplex PCR; TCRdb's copy keeps in-frame clones and lacks some. The sample yields 65,000 to 80,000 clones, around 90% seen once. Sequencing was performed on peripheral blood, taken on day 0 of AZD1222 vaccination. The receptors were gathered from an adult in good health.

The chain has TRBV6-5 and TRBJ2-5; D is possibly TRBD1 (6 bases). Between the trimmed V and J ends, which lost 6 bases and 2 bases, there was a span of 16 bases. The CDR3 length is 15 residues. In germline, CDR1 is MNHEY, CDR2 SVGAGI. CDR3 sequence reads: CASSPRGYQQETQYF. The CDR3 DNA reads as TGTGCCAGCAGCCCCAGGGGATATCAACAAGAGACCCAGTACTTC.

The J gene is TRBJ2-7, the V gene TRBV5-1, with 13 bases identical to TRBD2. Germline CDR1 is SGHRS and CDR2 is YFSETQ. V lost 3 bases to trimming and J lost 6 bases; unmatched junction nucleotides: 3. The CDR3 sequence is 14 residues long. The CDR3 DNA reads TGCGCCAGCAGCTCCACTAGCGGGAGGGCCGAGCAGTACTTC. Amino acid sequence: CASSSTSGRAEQYF.

The chain joins TRBV3-1 (or the pseudogene TRBV3-2) to TRBJ2-1, with 14 positions matching TRBD2. The V gene's germline CDR1 is LGHDT and CDR2 YNNKEL (reference sequence). This CDR3 has 21 residues. V was pared by 4 bases and J by 0 bases, with 14 bases of the junction left unmatched. The CDR3: CASSRITNGTSGGHSYNEQFF. The DNA for the CDR3 is TGTGCCAGCAGCCGAATTACCAACGGGACTAGCGGGGGACACTCCTACAATGAGCAGTTCTTC.

This chain connects TRBV28 to TRBJ2-5, with 7 bases identical to TRBD1. Trimming took 2 bases from V and 4 from J; bases not matched to a gene: 4. The CDR3 sequence is 14 residues long. Germline CDR1 and CDR2: MDHEN and SYDVKM. CDR3 sequence reads: CASSLAGGIETQYF. CDR3 coding DNA: TGTGCCAGCAGTTTAGCAGGGGGAATAGAGACCCAGTACTTC.

The chain joins TRBV2 to TRBJ2-7, with D possibly TRBD2 on 5 matching bases. The germline CDR1 and CDR2 sequences are SNHLY and FYNNEI. V was pared by 7 bases and J by 8 bases, with 15 bases between. The length of the CDR3 is 12 residues. The CDR3 region is CASISDGDQQYF. The CDR3 DNA sequence: TGTGCCAGCATCTCGGACGGGGATCAGCAGTACTTC.

The chain has TRBV29-1 and TRBJ2-3, with 13 bases aligning to TRBD2. The germline CDR1 and CDR2 sequences are SQVTM and ANQGSEA. CDR3 size: 17 residues. The V segment lost 3 bases and the J segment 5 bases; nucleotides outside the gene matches: 11. The CDR3 DNA sequence: TGCAGCGTTGACAGACTAGCGGGAGGCCCCGGGGAAGATACGCAGTATTTT. As protein: CSVDRLAGGPGEDTQYF.

The chain links TRBV19 to TRBJ2-3, with 9 bases lining up with TRBD1. CDR1 and CDR2 from the germline V gene are LNHDA and SQIVND (reference sequence). The CDR3 runs 19 residues. V lost 5 bases and J lost 1; bases outside the gene matches: 16. The CDR3 here is CASSPRTGAPTGGTDTQYF. The CDR3 DNA reads TGTGCCAGTAGTCCCCGGACAGGGGCCCCCACCGGGGGCACAGATACGCAGTATTTT.

The gene calls are TRBV7-9 and TRBJ1-5; 7 nucleotides match TRBD1. Germline CDR1 SEHNR, CDR2 FQNEAQ (reference sequence). This CDR3 is 12 amino acids long. With V trimmed by 8 bases and J by 3 bases, 1 base remained unmatched. The CDR3 DNA reads as TGTGCCAGCCAGGGGGACAATCAGCCCCAGCATTTT. Amino acid sequence: CASQGDNQPQHF.

This clone showed up just once. The genes are TRBV5-6 and TRBJ2-1; D is ambiguous. In germline, CDR1 is SGHDT, CDR2 YYEEEE. Trimming removed 4 bases at V and 3 bases at J, with 8 bases between. The CDR3 loop spans 13 amino acids. The CDR3 sequence: CASSSDNYNEQFF. The CDR3 region has the DNA TGTGCCAGCAGCAGTGACAACTACAATGAGCAGTTCTTC.

V is TRBV2 and J is TRBJ2-6; D is undetermined. CDR1 SNHLY and CDR2 FYNNEI come from the germline V gene. V gave up 3 bases and J gave up 0 bases, with 3 bases separating them. The CDR3 consists of 14 residues. CDR3 amino acids: CASSDSSGANVLTF. The CDR3 DNA sequence: TGTGCCAGCAGTGATAGCTCTGGGGCCAACGTCCTGACTTTC.

This clone was detected only once. The CDR3, as DNA: TGTGCCAGCAGCGTGGGCAGGGGTCCCTACGAGCAGTACTTC. This encodes CASSVGRGPYEQYF. The rearrangement links TRBV9 to TRBJ2-7, with a possible D match to TRBD1 (6 bases). The germline V gene encodes CDR1 SGDLS and CDR2 YYNGEE. V was trimmed by 2 bases and J by 2 bases, leaving 11 bases between them. The CDR3 is 14 residues long.

The rearrangement joins TRBV7-9 to TRBJ1-1; D uncertain. The V end was cut by 1 base, the J end by 1 base, with 13 bases between. The CDR3 extends over 16 amino acids. Germline V CDR1 and CDR2: SEHNR, FQNEAQ (reference sequence). The CDR3 DNA reads as TGTGCCAGCAGCTTAGGTAGCGGTCAGTGGAACACTGAAGCTTTCTTT. It is translated as CASSLGSGQWNTEAFF.

The count of this clone is one. J is TRBJ1-2 and V is TRBV7-9; D gene ambiguous. This CDR3 comprises 14 residues. V lost 2 bases to trimming and J lost 6 bases, with 13 bases between them. Germline V lookup: CDR1 SEHNR, CDR2 FQNEAQ (reference sequence). CDR3: CASSLTAQGHGYTF. Written as DNA, the CDR3 is TGTGCCAGCAGCTTAACAGCCCAAGGGCATGGCTACACCTTC.

The V and J genes are TRBV27 and TRBJ1-4; tentative D call: TRBD1 (5 bases). Germline V CDR1 and CDR2: MNHEY, SMNVEV (reference sequence). V was cut by 8 bases and J by 3 bases, with 13 bases left in between. The CDR3 has 14 residues. For the CDR3, the DNA is TGTGCCAGCCGCCTCGGGGGGGCTAATGAAAAACTGTTTTTT. Amino acids: CASRLGGANEKLFF.

This rearrangement joins TRBV5-4 to TRBJ2-1; tentatively, D is TRBD2 (6 bases). Germline V gene data show CDR1 as SGHNT and CDR2 as YYREEE (reference sequence). The CDR3 extends over 14 amino acids. Trimming left V 7 bases short and J 6 bases short, with 17 bases between. The CDR3 DNA reads TGTGCCAGCCGGGAGACGGTCATGAGCAATGAGCAGTTCTTC. Translating it yields CASRETVMSNEQFF.

The chain joins TRBV4-3 to TRBJ1-1; D is unclear. Germline V CDR1 and CDR2: LGHNA, YSLEER. The CDR3 covers 13 residues. Trimming shortened V by 0 bases and J by 10 bases, and 12 bases separated the two germline ends. CDR3 amino acids: CASSQEKRTRAFF. The CDR3 nucleotides are TGCGCCAGCAGCCAAGAAAAACGTACCCGAGCTTTCTTT.

This rearrangement joins TRBV30 to TRBJ1-1, with TRBD1 matching over 7 bases. The J segment lost 12 bases and the V segment lost 2 bases, leaving 9 bases of the junction unmatched. The CDR3 has 12 amino acids. The germline V gene encodes CDR1 GTSNPN and CDR2 SVGIG (reference sequence). The CDR3 reads CAWSTGPGGTFF. As DNA, the CDR3 is TGTGCCTGGAGTACCGGTCCAGGGGGAACTTTCTTT.

The chain uses TRBV5-8 and TRBJ2-2; 7 nucleotides line up with TRBD1. Germline values: CDR1 SGHTS, CDR2 YDEGEE. The CDR3 length is 16 residues. V lost 0 bases, J lost 4 bases, and 6 bases stayed unmatched. The CDR3 DNA follows: TGTGCCAGCAGCTTGGACAGGGGCCTTGCCACCGGGGAGCTGTTTTTT. Translation: CASSLDRGLATGELFF.

The genes are TRBV11-2 and TRBJ2-5; 7 positions match TRBD1. CDR1 is SGHAT, CDR2 FQNNGV, per germline. Germline trimming cut 7 bases from V and 5 bases from J; bases unmatched to any gene: 10. The CDR3 has 14 residues. Here the CDR3 reads CASNPQGPDETQYF. The CDR3 region has the DNA TGTGCCAGCAACCCACAGGGGCCGGACGAGACCCAGTACTTC. The variable domain in full, completed from reference TRBV11-2 and TRBJ2-5, reads EAGVAQSPRYKIIEKRQSVAFWCNPISGHATLYWYQQILGQGPKLLIQFQNNGVVDDSQLPKDRFSAERLKGVDSTLKIQPAKLEDSAVYLCASNPQGPDETQYFGPGTRLLVL.

The chain uses TRBV9 and TRBJ2-1, with D maybe TRBD1 (5 bases). Germline V CDR1 and CDR2: SGDLS, YYNGEE. Between the trimmed V and J ends, which lost 3 bases and 3 bases, there was a span of 10 bases. The CDR3 is made up of 14 amino acids. This chain's CDR3 is CASSARESYNEQFF. CDR3 nucleotides: TGTGCCAGCAGCGCCAGGGAAAGCTACAATGAGCAGTTCTTC.

V gene TRBV7-8 combines with J gene TRBJ1-4; D is ambiguous. CDR1 is SGHVS, CDR2 FQNEAQ, per germline. The CDR3 runs 14 residues. Trimming took off 5 bases at V and 6 bases at J, with 13 bases between the two ends. The CDR3, as DNA: TGTGCCAGCAGCCGAGATGAAGTTGATGAAAAACTGTTTTTT. Encoded protein: CASSRDEVDEKLFF.

This clone showed up just once. The V gene is TRBV29-1, the J gene TRBJ1-2, with no clear D. There are 11 residues in the CDR3. The V end lost 5 bases, the J end lost 4 bases, and 8 bases lay between the germline ends. Germline V gene lookup returns CDR1 SQVTM and CDR2 ANQGSEA. In DNA form, the CDR3 reads TGCAGCGTTTCCGGAAGCTATGGCTACACCTTC. It translates to CSVSGSYGYTF. Combining the CDR3 with reference TRBV29-1 and TRBJ1-2 gives the whole variable domain SAVISQKPSRDICQRGTSLTIQCQVDSQVTMMFWYRQQPGQSLTLIATANQGSEATYESGFVIDKFPISRPNLTFSTLTVSNMSPEDSSIYLCSVSGSYGYTFGSGTRLTVV.

This clone was recorded a few times. J is TRBJ2-1 and V is TRBV7-9; TRBD2 matches 12 bases. With V trimmed by 3 bases and J by 4 bases, 1 base remained unmatched. The CDR3 consists of 15 residues. The germline V gene encodes CDR1 SEHNR and CDR2 FQNEAQ (reference sequence). CDR3 residues: CASSLGTSGYNEQFF. Here the CDR3 DNA reads TGTGCCAGCAGCTTGGGGACTAGCGGGTACAATGAGCAGTTCTTC.

In its sample, this clone was seen a few times. The chain carries TRBV1 and TRBJ1-4. TRBV1 is flagged as a pseudogene. The CDR3 runs to 15 residues. The CDR3 here is CTSSQTGGDREKLFF. In DNA, the CDR3 is TGCACCAGCAGCCAAACGGGGGGGGATCGTGAAAAACTGTTTTTT.

This chain uses TRBV21-1 with TRBJ1-1. TRBV21-1 is a recognized pseudogene. The CDR3 extends over 12 amino acids. CDR3 DNA sequence: TGTGCCAGCAGCAAAGGACCGACTGAAGCTTTCTTT. Its translation: CASSKGPTEAFF.

The chain joins TRBV2 to TRBJ2-1; D call uncertain. The CDR3 runs 15 residues. Looked up from germline, CDR1 is SNHLY and CDR2 is FYNNEI. V was pared by 5 bases and J by 0 bases, with 11 bases between. The CDR3: CASSKLSGSYNEQFF. The CDR3 DNA reads as TGTGCCAGCAGTAAACTCTCCGGCTCCTACAATGAGCAGTTCTTC.

This clone was seen just once. V gene TRBV12-3 or TRBV12-4 combines with J gene TRBJ2-7, with a possible D match to TRBD1 (5 bases). This CDR3 is built from 12 residues. The ends were cut back, 1 base at V and 4 bases at J, with 5 bases in the middle. The CDR3 region is CASSLGTYEQYF. The CDR3, as DNA: TGTGCCAGCAGTTTAGGGACATACGAGCAGTACTTC.